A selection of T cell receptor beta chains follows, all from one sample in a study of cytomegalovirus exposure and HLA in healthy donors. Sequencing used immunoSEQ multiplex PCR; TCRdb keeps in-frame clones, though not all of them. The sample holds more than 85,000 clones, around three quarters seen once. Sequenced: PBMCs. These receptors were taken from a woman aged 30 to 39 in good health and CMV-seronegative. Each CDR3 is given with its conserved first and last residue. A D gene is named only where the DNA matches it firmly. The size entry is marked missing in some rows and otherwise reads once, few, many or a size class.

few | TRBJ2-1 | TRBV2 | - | TGTGCCAGCAGCCCGGACCTAGGGGATGAGCAGTTCTTC | CASSPDLGDEQFF
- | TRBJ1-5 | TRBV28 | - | TGTGCCAGCAGTTTACGACAGCCCAGTCTTCAGCCCCAGCATTTT | CASSLRQPSLQPQHF
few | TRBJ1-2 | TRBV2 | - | TGTGCCAGCAGTGTGGGTGTGACAGAAAAATACACCTTC | CASSVGVTEKYTF
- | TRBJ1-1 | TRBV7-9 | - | TGTGCCAGCAGGTCCCCGGGGAACACTGAAGCTTTCTTT | CASRSPGNTEAFF
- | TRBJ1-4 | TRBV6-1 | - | TGTGCCAGCATCCGGGACACGGATGAAAAACTGTTTTTT | CASIRDTDEKLFF
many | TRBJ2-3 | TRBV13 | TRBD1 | TGTGCCAGCAGCTTGAGTTTTGGCAGGGGGCAATCTAGCACAGATACGCAGTATTTT | CASSLSFGRGQSSTDTQYF
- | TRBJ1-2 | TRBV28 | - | TGTGCCACCAATCCAAACCCGGGCTATGGCTACACCTTC | CATNPNPGYGYTF
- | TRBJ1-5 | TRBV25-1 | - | TGTGCCAGCAGTGAAGCGGGCGGCCAGCCCCAGCATTTT | CASSEAGGQPQHF
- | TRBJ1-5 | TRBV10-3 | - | TGTGCCATCAGTGAGGGGAGTAAGCATAGCAATCAGCCCCAGCATTTT | CAISEGSKHSNQPQHF
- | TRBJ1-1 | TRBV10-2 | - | TGCGCCAGCTCGGTACAGGGTGAAGCTTTCTTT | CASSVQGEAFF
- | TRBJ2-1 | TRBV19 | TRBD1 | TGTGCCAGTAGTACTCAGACAGGGAATTCCTACAATGAGCAGTTCTTC | CASSTQTGNSYNEQFF
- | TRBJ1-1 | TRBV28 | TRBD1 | TGTGCCAGCAGTTTAGTAACAGGGGTCACTGAAGCTTTCTTT | CASSLVTGVTEAFF
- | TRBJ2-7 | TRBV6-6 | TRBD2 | TGTGCCAGCAGTCAGCGGGACCCCATTTTTCCCGAGCAGTACTTC | CASSQRDPIFPEQYF
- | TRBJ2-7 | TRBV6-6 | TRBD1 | TGTGCCAGCAGCCGGACAGGGGTAGGCGAGCAGTACTTC | CASSRTGVGEQYF
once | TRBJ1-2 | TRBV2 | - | TGTGCCAGCAATGAGCAGGGGAACTATGGCTACACCTTC | CASNEQGNYGYTF
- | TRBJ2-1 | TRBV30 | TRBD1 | TGTGCCTGGGGACAGGGGGGAGCGGGGTGGGGTGAGCAGTTCTTC | CAWGQGGAGWGEQFF